This is a list of T cell receptor beta chains from one sample in a study of OX40 agonist ivuxolimab in advanced cancers. Clones were sequenced by immunoSEQ multiplex PCR, and TCRdb holds only the in-frame ones, with some missing. This sample has tens of thousands of clones; 70% to 90% occur once, and the top ten carry 0.95% to 1.4%. This sample comprised CD4+ or CD8+ T cells sorted from blood, obtained in a trial of the OX40 agonist ivuxolimab. These receptors came from an adult with an advanced solid tumor such as melanoma, head and neck, liver or kidney cancer. Both conserved end residues are part of each CDR3. The order of the fields is V gene, J gene, CDR3 protein.

>TRBV19|TRBJ2-7
CASRRIAREQYF
>TRBV5-1|TRBJ1-5
CASSLRQGEQPQHF
>TRBV28|TRBJ2-2
CASSFRNTGELFF
>TRBV5-4|TRBJ1-2
CASSATTGPDGYTF
>TRBV7-2|TRBJ2-2
CASSPGGYTSSELFF
>TRBV5-6|TRBJ2-5
CASRGGIVGETQYF
>TRBV12-5|TRBJ1-1
CASVPTGGRTEAFF
>TRBV6-6|TRBJ1-4
CASSYSRTGNVEKLFF
>TRBV28|TRBJ1-1
CASNGPGYRGVTEAFF
>TRBV18|TRBJ2-7
CASSPQGGTYEQYF
>TRBV5-6|TRBJ2-2
CASSPYRTGELFF
>TRBV5-1|TRBJ1-2
CASSLVVQDSYTF
>TRBV28|TRBJ1-1
CASSFGTAVGTEAFF
>TRBV4-2|TRBJ2-3
CASSQVLAGADTQYF
>TRBV4-2|TRBJ1-1
CASSQDSRQEAFF
>TRBV19|TRBJ2-1
CASTDPYNEQFF
>TRBV4-3|TRBJ1-1
CASSYAFLDTEAFF
>TRBV19|TRBJ1-1
CASREVQGNTEAFF
>TRBV7-2|TRBJ1-1
CASSTTGGATEAFF
>TRBV2|TRBJ1-5
CASSPRTGPGPQHF
>TRBV28|TRBJ2-5
CASTSRTGETQYF
>TRBV6-5|TRBJ1-5
CASRTREPQHF
>TRBV2|TRBJ2-2
CASSSNPGQLTGELFF
>TRBV7-3|TRBJ2-1
CASSRGLAVGSEQFF
>TRBV9|TRBJ2-6
CASSVEAGGYSGANVLTF
>TRBV9|TRBJ2-1
CASSALREQFF
>TRBV30|-
CAWSNGGTYEQYF
>TRBV28|-
CASSLYQAPYEQYF
>TRBV28|TRBJ2-2
CASSRLASNTGELFF
>TRBV5-6|TRBJ2-3
CASSYGSGRVADTQYF
>TRBV30|TRBJ1-2
CAWSRHWVDGYTF
>TRBV7-9|TRBJ2-3
CASSLWSTSTDTQYF
>TRBV18|TRBJ2-3
CASSPLAGDTQYF
>TRBV9|TRBJ2-7
CASSVDPGTEQYF
>TRBV27|TRBJ2-2
CASSWTTNTGELFF
>TRBV6-1|TRBJ1-1
CASSVASYTEAFF
>TRBV29-1|TRBJ2-5
CSVSREYQETQYF
>TRBV2|TRBJ1-3
CASSGGRSGNTIYF
>TRBV11-3|TRBJ1-1
CASSPGQGNTEAFF
>TRBV30|TRBJ2-7
CAWNKAEGEREGDEQYF
>TRBV5-1|TRBJ2-7
CASSSGQATYEQYF
>TRBV14|TRBJ2-7
CASSRTSGTYEQYF
>TRBV2|TRBJ1-5
CASSSTGSNQPQHF
>TRBV7-2|TRBJ2-2
CASSLAGLTGELFF
>TRBV5-5|TRBJ1-3
CASSLARIGNTIYF
>TRBV25-1|TRBJ2-3
CASRDTPGTQYF
>TRBV9|TRBJ1-1
CASSVDGPGEAFF
>TRBV7-9|TRBJ1-1
CASSRGLGNTEAFF
>TRBV9|TRBJ2-3
CASKGQQGAPDTQYF
>TRBV19|TRBJ2-7
CASSITGGTEQYF
>TRBV19|TRBJ1-2
CASSIREGYTF
>TRBV6-6|TRBJ1-5
CASRTGDSNQPQHF
>TRBV7-3|TRBJ1-2
CASSLLGQGASNYGYTF
>TRBV27|TRBJ1-5
CASSLNRNNQPQHF
>TRBV13|TRBJ1-2
CASSLGQSNYGYTF
>TRBV6-1|TRBJ1-5
CASSSQGKQPQHF
>TRBV7-3|TRBJ2-3
CASSLPSTDTQYF
>TRBV11-2|TRBJ2-1
CASSLGAGEWAHNEQFF
>TRBV11-2|TRBJ2-3
CASSQFTGFTDTQYF